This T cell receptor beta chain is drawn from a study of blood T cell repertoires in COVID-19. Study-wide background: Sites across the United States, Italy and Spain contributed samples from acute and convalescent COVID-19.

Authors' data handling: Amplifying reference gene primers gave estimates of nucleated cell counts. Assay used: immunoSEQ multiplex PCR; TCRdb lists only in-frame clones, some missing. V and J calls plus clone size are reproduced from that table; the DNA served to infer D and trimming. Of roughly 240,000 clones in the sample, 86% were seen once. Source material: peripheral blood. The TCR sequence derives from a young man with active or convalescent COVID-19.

This chain's CDR3 is CASRQTGGFTEAFF. The CDR3 DNA follows: TGTGCCAGCAGGCAGACAGGGGGGTTCACTGAAGCTTTCTTT. The chain joins TRBV6-5 to TRBJ1-1; 9 bases agree with TRBD1. The ends lost 6 bases at V and 4 bases at J; junction bases unmatched: 6. The CDR3 covers 14 residues. Germline V gene data show CDR1 as MNHEY and CDR2 as SVGAGI.